The clone carrying this T cell receptor (beta chain) was seen just once. V dropped 6 bases and J dropped 4; count of bases not matched to a gene: 9. Germline values: CDR1 SNHLY, CDR2 FYNNEI. The CDR3 extends over 16 amino acids. Seattle's enrolled individuals joined amid active infection and were then monitored longitudinally. The authors' processing: How many nucleated cells were present was estimated from reference gene primer amplification. Some clones are missing from TCRdb's copy, which holds only in-frame ones; the method was immunoSEQ multiplex PCR. Clone size and the V and J calls come from that table; the DNA yielded D and trimming. The sample has a few hundred thousand clones; approximately 89% are singletons. These data originate in a study of blood T cell repertoires in COVID-19. Study information: Acute-phase and convalescent COVID-19 samples originated in the United States, Italy and Spain.

The chain employs TRBV2 and TRBJ1-2; TRBD1 aligns across 12 bases. The sequence was obtained from a woman in her 30s with COVID-19, enrolled during active disease. The specimen was peripheral blood. CDR3 bases: TGTGCCAGCAGACACGGGACAGGGGGCGCGGTCTATGGCTACACCTTC. Its translation is CASRHGTGGAVYGYTF.